The T cell receptor (beta chain) described here comes from a study of technical replicates of blood from a few donors. V lost 2 bases, J lost 5 bases, and 7 bases stayed unmatched. Germline lookup yields CDR1 SGHRS and CDR2 YFSETQ. CDR3 length: 16 amino acids. The data were produced by immunoSEQ multiplex PCR, yet TCRdb's version contains in-frame clones alone and is incomplete. The sample lists some 11,000 clones; approximately 94% were seen once. The receptor comes from a human donor in good health. The sequenced material came from PBMCs. This chain connects TRBV5-1 to TRBJ2-2; TRBD2 aligns across 9 bases. The CDR3 DNA sequence: TGCGCCAGCAGCTTAAGCGGGGGGTTAGGAACCGGGGAGCTGTTTTTT. Its translation is CASSLSGGLGTGELFF.